The TCR beta chain under discussion was sequenced for a study of T cell responses to AZD1222 COVID-19 vaccine (dated by TCRdb to about 2021). General notes on the study: A total of approximately 250 trial participants underwent TCR sequencing, of whom 200 to 220 had received two doses of AZD1222 and 26 had received two doses of the MenACWY control vaccine. Trial participants were enrolled by age into 18-55, 56-69 and 70-plus year subgroups, with approximately 160, 26 and 62 TCR-sequenced participants respectively.

Study-wide conclusions, independent of this receptor: Participants were mostly white British and included more females than males, and it was suggested by the authors that clonal diversity may have been underestimated. In the small 56-69-year group, the increase in depth fell short of significance, most likely because of low power. Epitopes outside the regions mutated in the B.1.351 and B.1.1.7 variants were reportedly recognized by nearly half of the unique spike-specific TCRs. Because no day 14 peak-response samples were available, the repertoires could be characterized only after the peak T cell response. Conclusions about previously exposed vaccinees are limited, since just 5 or 6 AZD1222 recipients were seropositive for SARS-CoV-2 at baseline. Vaccine-associated CD4 TCRs spanned the whole spike protein, with dominant responses in regions 160-218 and 743-854. After two AZD1222 doses, both the breadth and the depth of spike-specific TCRs were significantly higher than at day 0 and than in MenACWY recipients.

The CDR3 regions of human TCRbeta chains were subjected to immunosequencing. Regarding the original processing steps: Repertoire TCRs were checked for matches against a reference library of SARS-CoV-2-specific TCRs that had been generated using the MIRA antigen-specificity platform. Breadth was defined as the fraction of unique TCRs that were SARS-CoV-2-associated, and depth was defined as the fraction of total T cells that were SARS-CoV-2-associated. Using the MIRA data, each spike-specific TCR was assigned both to the spike region to which the TCR was reactive and to a CD4 or CD8 class. Log10-transformed breadth and depth values were compared by one-way ANOVA with Sidak's multiple comparisons tests. TCRdb took over this immuneACCESS table, retaining in-frame rearrangements with V and J assigned. Such tables are incomplete; in checked studies, under half of the missing clones stem from an unresolved V gene, and the remainder is unexplained. That table gives V, J and clone size, and the DNA gave D and trimming. The table for this sample lists nearly 200,000 clones; under 95% of them were counted only once. The ten largest clonotypes hold 0.9% to 1.1% of the sample.

The time point label on this specimen signifies: about 28 days (+/-7) after the second vaccine dose. AZD1222 recipients with second doses at about 4 weeks or about 12 weeks were pooled, because spike-specific TCR depth and breadth did not differ between schedules. Vaccinee samples came from UK trials COV001 and COV002, including a single-blind randomized controlled phase 2/3 trial of AZD1222 (ChAdOx1 nCoV-19) in healthy adults. For TCRbeta chain sequencing, PBMC samples were collected from trial participants at day 0 and at day 28 after the second dose. CDR1 and CDR2 are read off the germline V gene as MNHNS and SASEGT. The trim is 3 bases for V and 7 bases for J, with a gap of 9 bases between the germline ends. There are 12 amino acids in the CDR3, from cysteine to phenylalanine inclusive. CDR3 DNA only is kept here, 36 bases in frame from base 1. In its sample, this clone was seen once. Its antigen is currently not known. No quality values exist for individual bases; no much larger clone is one base distant.

Sequencing was performed on peripheral blood, taken 28 days after the second AZD1222 dose. The sequence was obtained from an adult who received the AZD1222 COVID-19 vaccine. The chain is assembled from TRBV6-1 and TRBJ1-2, with no confidently assigned D gene. The sequenced DNA is TGTGCCAGCAGTGATACAGTGGGTGGCTACACCTTC. The translation is CASSDTVGGYTF.